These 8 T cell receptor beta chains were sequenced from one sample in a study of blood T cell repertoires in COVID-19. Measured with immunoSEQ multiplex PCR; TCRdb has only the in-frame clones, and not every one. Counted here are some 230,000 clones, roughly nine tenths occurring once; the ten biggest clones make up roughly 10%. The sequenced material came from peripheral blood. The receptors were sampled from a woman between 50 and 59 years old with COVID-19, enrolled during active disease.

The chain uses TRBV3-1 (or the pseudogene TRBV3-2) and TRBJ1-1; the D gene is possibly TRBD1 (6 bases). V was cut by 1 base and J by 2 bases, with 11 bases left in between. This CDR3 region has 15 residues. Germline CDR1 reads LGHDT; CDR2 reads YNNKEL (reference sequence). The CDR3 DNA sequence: TGTGCCAGCAGCCAAGTAGGGGGAGCAAACACTGAAGCTTTCTTT. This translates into CASSQVGGANTEAFF.

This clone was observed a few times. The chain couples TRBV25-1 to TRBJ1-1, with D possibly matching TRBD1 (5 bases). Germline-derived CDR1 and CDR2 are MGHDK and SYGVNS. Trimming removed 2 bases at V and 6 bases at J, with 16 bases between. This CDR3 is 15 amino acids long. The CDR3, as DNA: TGTGCCAGCAGTGAAAGGAGACAGATCAGTTCTGAAGCTTTCTTT. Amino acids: CASSERRQISSEAFF.

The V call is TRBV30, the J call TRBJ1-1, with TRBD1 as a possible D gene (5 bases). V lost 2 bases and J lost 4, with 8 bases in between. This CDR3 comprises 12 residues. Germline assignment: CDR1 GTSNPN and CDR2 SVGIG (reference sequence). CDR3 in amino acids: CAWSQGATEAFF. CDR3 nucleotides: TGTGCCTGGAGTCAAGGGGCCACTGAAGCTTTCTTT.

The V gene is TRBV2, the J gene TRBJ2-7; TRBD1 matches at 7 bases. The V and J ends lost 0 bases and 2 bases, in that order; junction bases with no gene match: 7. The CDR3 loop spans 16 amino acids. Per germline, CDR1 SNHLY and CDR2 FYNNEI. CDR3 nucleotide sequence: TGTGCCAGCAGTGAAGCCCAAATTCAGGGGGCCTACGAGCAGTACGTC. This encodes CASSEAQIQGAYEQYV.

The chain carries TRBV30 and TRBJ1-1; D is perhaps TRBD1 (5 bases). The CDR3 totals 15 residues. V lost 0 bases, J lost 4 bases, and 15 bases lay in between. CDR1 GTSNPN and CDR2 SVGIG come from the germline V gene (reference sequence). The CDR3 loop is CAWSVSWGVGTEAFF. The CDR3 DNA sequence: TGTGCCTGGAGTGTATCATGGGGGGTGGGCACTGAAGCTTTCTTT.

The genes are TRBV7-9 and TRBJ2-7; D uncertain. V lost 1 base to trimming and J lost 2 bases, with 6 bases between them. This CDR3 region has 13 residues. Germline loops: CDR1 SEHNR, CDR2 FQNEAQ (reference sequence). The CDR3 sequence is CASSLEAPYEQYV. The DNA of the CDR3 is TGTGCCAGCAGCTTAGAAGCCCCCTACGAGCAGTACGTC.

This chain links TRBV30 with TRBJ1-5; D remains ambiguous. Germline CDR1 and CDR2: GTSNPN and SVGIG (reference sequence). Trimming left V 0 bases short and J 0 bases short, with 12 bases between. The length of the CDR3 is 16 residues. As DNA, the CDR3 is TGTGCCTGGAGTGTGCCCACCGGGTATAGCAATCAGCCCCAGCATTTT. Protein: CAWSVPTGYSNQPQHF.

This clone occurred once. The CDR3 coding sequence is TGTGCCAGCAGCTTATTCCCCGTGGTAAGCGGGGGACCCGAGATTACCTACAATGAGCAGTTCTTC. It codes for CASSLFPVVSGGPEITYNEQFF. The chain couples TRBV7-3 to TRBJ2-1; 8 positions agree with TRBD2. This CDR3 spans 22 amino acids. The V segment lost 2 bases and the J segment 2 bases; nucleotides outside the gene matches: 23. CDR1 and CDR2 (germline): SGHTA, FQGTGA.